The TCR beta chain described here comes from a study of blood T cell repertoires in COVID-19. Assay: immunoSEQ multiplex PCR; the TCRdb copy retains only in-frame clones and omits some. The data show about 240,000 clones, with roughly 80% seen just once and approximately 3.2% held by the top ten. Trimming took 1 base from V and 3 from J; bases not matched to a gene: 10. The CDR3 totals 17 residues. Germline CDR1 reads LGHDT; CDR2 reads YNNKEL (reference sequence). This TCR was recovered from a young woman with acute or convalescent COVID-19. The genes are TRBV3-1 (or the pseudogene TRBV3-2) and TRBJ2-7, with TRBD2 identical over 9 bases. Sequenced sample: peripheral blood. This chain's CDR3 is CASSQGASGVGHYEQYF. The CDR3 DNA reads as TGTGCCAGCAGCCAAGGGGCTAGCGGGGTGGGGCACTACGAGCAGTACTTC.